Listed here are 27 T cell receptor beta chains from one sample, sequenced in a study of T cell responses to AZD1222 COVID-19 vaccine. Only in-frame clones appear in the TCRdb table, and some are missing; sequencing was by immunoSEQ multiplex PCR. This table holds about 45,000 clones, around 80% found once. The sample in question was peripheral blood, obtained 28 days after the second dose of the MenACWY control vaccine. The receptors were sampled from an adult who received the MenACWY meningococcal vaccine as a control.

This chain connects TRBV11-2 to TRBJ2-7, with TRBD2 matching 8 bases. V shed 7 bases, J shed 3 bases, and the junction held 11 bases outside the gene matches. This CDR3 spans 15 amino acids. The germline gives CDR1 SGHAT, CDR2 FQNNGV. This CDR3 reads CASTPGAGALYEQYF. DNA of the CDR3: TGTGCCAGCACCCCCGGAGCGGGAGCCCTCTACGAGCAGTACTTC.

The J gene is TRBJ2-7, the V gene TRBV10-1, with 8 bases that match TRBD2. The CDR3 covers 19 residues. The V segment lost 10 bases and the J segment 3 bases; nucleotides outside the gene matches: 26. Per the germline V gene, CDR1 is WNHNN and CDR2 is SYGVQD (reference sequence). The CDR3 DNA sequence: TGCGCCAACGACACCCGCCGCAGGGCGCGAAGCGGGAGAGGCTACGAGCAGTACTTC. Protein: CANDTRRRARSGRGYEQYF.

The chain uses TRBV5-1 and TRBJ2-7; 7 nucleotides line up with TRBD1. CDR3 length: 17 amino acids. In germline, CDR1 is SGHRS, CDR2 YFSETQ. V lost 2 bases and J lost 0; bases outside the gene matches: 11. CDR3 amino acids: CASSFSRAGGSSYEQYF. In DNA, the CDR3 is TGCGCCAGCAGCTTTAGCCGGGCAGGGGGAAGCTCCTACGAGCAGTACTTC. Full variable domain (rest looked up from reference TRBV5-1 and TRBJ2-7): KAGVTQTPRYLIKTRGQQVTLSCSPISGHRSVSWYQQTPGQGLQFLFEYFSETQRNKGNFPGRFSGRQFSNSRSEMNVSTLELGDSALYLCASSFSRAGGSSYEQYFGPGTRLTVT.

This chain connects TRBV7-6 to TRBJ2-3, with D unresolved. V gave up 1 base and J gave up 2 bases, with 13 bases separating them. Germline lookup yields CDR1 SGHVS and CDR2 FNYEAQ. The CDR3 is made up of 16 amino acids. Written as DNA, the CDR3 is TGTGCCAGCAGCTTAGGAGGCGCGCAGAACACAGATACGCAGTATTTT. It codes for CASSLGGAQNTDTQYF. Supplemented by reference TRBV7-6 and TRBJ2-3, the full variable domain reads GAGVSQSPRYKVTKRGQDVALRCDPISGHVSLYWYRQALGQGPEFLTYFNYEAQQDKSGLPNDRFSAERPEGSISTLTIQRTEQRDSAMYRCASSLGGAQNTDTQYFGPGTRLTVL.

The chain has TRBV24-1 and TRBJ2-3; 9 positions match TRBD1. The CDR3 is 14 residues long. With 5 bases clipped from V and 4 bases from J, the junction kept 3 bases outside the gene matches. Germline V gene data show CDR1 as KGHDR and CDR2 as SFDVKD. The CDR3, as DNA: TGTGCCACCAGTGGGACAGGGGTAGCAGATACGCAGTATTTT. It encodes CATSGTGVADTQYF.

This clone was picked up a small number of times. This chain joins TRBV27 and TRBJ1-6, with D uncertain. The CDR3 extends over 14 amino acids. V dropped 8 bases and J dropped 6 bases, with 14 bases sitting between them. Germline V lookup: CDR1 MNHEY, CDR2 SMNVEV (reference sequence). CDR3 amino acids: CASHRGVGNSPLHF. In DNA form, the CDR3 reads TGTGCCAGCCACCGCGGTGTTGGTAATTCACCCCTCCACTTT.

V and J are TRBV29-1 and TRBJ2-1; 7 positions agree with TRBD2. The CDR3 consists of 16 residues. Per the germline V gene, CDR1 is SQVTM and CDR2 is ANQGSEA. The J segment lost 0 bases and the V segment lost 3 bases, leaving 8 bases of the junction unmatched. The CDR3 spells CSVDLRTSISYNEQFF. In DNA form, the CDR3 reads TGCAGCGTTGACCTAAGGACTAGTATCTCCTACAATGAGCAGTTCTTC.

V is TRBV11-2 and J is TRBJ1-1; TRBD1 aligns across 8 bases. The CDR3 sequence is 13 residues long. The trim removed 6 bases at V and 6 bases at J, leaving 6 bases unmatched. In germline, CDR1 is SGHAT, CDR2 FQNNGV. The CDR3 DNA reads TGTGCCAGCAGGCGACAGGGGAGCCCTGAAGCTTTCTTT. It yields the protein CASRRQGSPEAFF.

V and J are TRBV5-1 and TRBJ2-1; 8 bases align to TRBD2. The CDR3 extends over 17 amino acids. Trimming at V came to 4 bases and at J to 1 base, leaving 10 bases not matched to a gene. Germline V gene data show CDR1 as SGHRS and CDR2 as YFSETQ. CDR3 DNA sequence: TGCGCCAGCAGCCCGCCCGTACTAGCGGCTTCCTACAATGAGCAGTTCTTC. This translates into CASSPPVLAASYNEQFF.

This chain joins TRBV7-9 and TRBJ2-5; possibly TRBD2 for D (7 bases). The CDR3 extends over 14 amino acids. Trimming pared 3 bases from V and 4 bases from J, leaving 12 bases between. CDR1 is SEHNR, CDR2 FQNEAQ, per germline (reference sequence). This CDR3 is CASSFGGPGETQYF. DNA for the CDR3: TGTGCCAGCAGCTTCGGGGGGCCGGGAGAGACCCAGTACTTC. The whole variable domain, filled in from reference TRBV7-9 and TRBJ2-5, reads DTGVSQNPRHKITKRGQNVTFRCDPISEHNRLYWYRQTLGQGPEFLTYFQNEAQLEKSRLLSDRFSAERPKGSFSTLEIQRTEQGDSAMYLCASSFGGPGETQYFGPGTRLLVL.

The chain uses TRBV10-2 and TRBJ1-1, with a tentative D call TRBD1 (6 bases). Germline lookup yields CDR1 WSHSY and CDR2 SAAADI. This CDR3 comprises 14 residues. Trimming pared 5 bases from V and 10 bases from J, leaving 20 bases between. This CDR3 is CASSPGQAEFGAFF. CDR3 DNA sequence: TGCGCCAGCAGTCCGGGACAAGCAGAATTTGGAGCTTTCTTT.

This clone came up a few times. The chain joins TRBV2 to TRBJ1-3; D ambiguous. The CDR3 is 12 residues long. Trimming shortened V by 9 bases and J by 2 bases, and 8 bases separated the two germline ends. Germline CDR1 reads SNHLY; CDR2 reads FYNNEI. The CDR3 DNA reads as TGTGCCAGTTCTCACCCTGGAAACACCATATATTTT. The encoded protein is CASSHPGNTIYF. The full variable domain, in which reference TRBV2 and TRBJ1-3 provide the parts outside the CDR3, is EPEVTQTPSHQVTQMGQEVILRCVPISNHLYFYWYRQILGQKVEFLVSFYNNEISEKSEIFDDQFSVERPDGSNFTLKIRSTKLEDSAMYFCASSHPGNTIYFGEGSWLTVV.

The chain has TRBV27 and TRBJ1-2, with D perhaps TRBD1 (6 bases). Germline V gene data show CDR1 as MNHEY and CDR2 as SMNVEV (reference sequence). V gave up 3 bases and J gave up 9 bases, with 11 bases separating them. The CDR3 sequence is 12 residues long. CDR3 region: CASSFTGISYTF. The CDR3 DNA reads TGTGCCAGCAGTTTCACAGGGATAAGCTACACCTTC.

The chain has TRBV7-6 and TRBJ2-1; no clear D gene. V lost 3 bases and J 4 bases, leaving 7 bases between the germline ends. CDR3 size: 13 residues. Germline assignment: CDR1 SGHVS and CDR2 FNYEAQ. CDR3 DNA sequence: TGTGCCAGCAGCTTTTTGGGATACAATGAGCAGTTCTTC. This translates into CASSFLGYNEQFF. Based on the CDR3 plus reference TRBV7-6 and TRBJ2-1, the full variable domain is GAGVSQSPRYKVTKRGQDVALRCDPISGHVSLYWYRQALGQGPEFLTYFNYEAQQDKSGLPNDRFSAERPEGSISTLTIQRTEQRDSAMYRCASSFLGYNEQFFGPGTRLTVL.

This clone has a single count. The V and J genes are TRBV7-9 and TRBJ2-1; D ambiguous. CDR3 length: 14 amino acids. Trimming cost V 5 bases and J 7 bases, with 15 bases left between them. Germline CDR1 SEHNR, CDR2 FQNEAQ (reference sequence). The CDR3 DNA is TGTGCCAGCAGCCCCCTTGGACCCGTGAATGAGCAGTTCTTC. It translates to CASSPLGPVNEQFF.

This clone was seen only a few times. V is TRBV13 and J is TRBJ2-7, with 9 bases fitting TRBD2. J lost 3 bases, V lost 8 bases, and 8 bases had no gene match. CDR1 PRHDT and CDR2 FYEKMQ come from the germline V gene (reference sequence). CDR3 length equals 14 residues. DNA of the CDR3: TGTGCCAGCTCCAAAGCGGGGGGCCTCTACGAGCAGTACTTC. It codes for CASSKAGGLYEQYF. The variable domain in full, completed from reference TRBV13 and TRBJ2-7, reads AAGVIQSPRHLIKEKRETATLKCYPIPRHDTVYWYQQGPGQDPQFLISFYEKMQSDKGSIPDRFSAQQFSDYHSELNMSSLELGDSALYFCASSKAGGLYEQYFGPGTRLTVT.

The rearrangement joins TRBV23-1 to TRBJ2-7, with 7 positions matching TRBD1. TRBV23-1 has ORF status, its function being uncertain. This CDR3 is built from 15 residues. Unmatched junction bases numbered 6, after V lost 1 base and J lost 3 bases. The chain's CDR3 is CASSQFTGVVYEQYF. The CDR3 nucleotides are TGCGCCAGCAGTCAATTTACAGGGGTGGTCTACGAGCAGTACTTC.

This chain connects TRBV5-1 to TRBJ2-2; 7 nucleotides align to TRBD1. The CDR3 is 13 residues long. CDR1 is SGHRS and CDR2 is YFSETQ in the germline V gene. The V and J ends lost 6 bases and 5 bases, in that order; junction bases with no gene match: 4. The CDR3 spells CASTGTATGELFF. The CDR3, as DNA: TGCGCCAGCACCGGGACAGCTACCGGGGAGCTGTTTTTT.

V usage is TRBV5-6 and J usage is TRBJ2-1; TRBD1 matches at 9 bases. The V segment lost 4 bases and the J segment 6 bases; nucleotides outside the gene matches: 8. This CDR3 is 15 amino acids long. Germline CDR1 is SGHDT and CDR2 is YYEEEE. CDR3 protein: CASSAGTGLGNEQFF. For the CDR3, the DNA is TGTGCCAGCAGCGCAGGGACAGGGCTGGGCAATGAGCAGTTCTTC.

This chain links TRBV19 with TRBJ1-1, with 7 bases identical to TRBD1. CDR1 LNHDA and CDR2 SQIVND come from the germline V gene (reference sequence). V dropped 7 bases and J dropped 7; count of bases not matched to a gene: 9. CDR3 length: 13 residues. CDR3 sequence reads: CASTATGWNEAFF. CDR3 nucleotides: TGTGCCAGTACCGCGACAGGGTGGAATGAAGCTTTCTTT.

V usage is TRBV14 and J usage is TRBJ1-4, with D possibly matching TRBD1 (6 bases). The V and J ends lost 4 bases and 6 bases respectively, with 15 bases between them. Germline CDR1 and CDR2: SGHDN and FVKESK. The CDR3 consists of 15 residues. CDR3 protein: CASSRWGTRDEKLFF. Written as DNA, the CDR3 is TGTGCCAGCAGCCGCTGGGGGACAAGGGATGAAAAACTGTTTTTT.

J is TRBJ1-6 and V is TRBV7-8; D remains unclear. The CDR3 has 15 residues. Trimming shortened V by 1 base and J by 7 bases, and 11 bases separated the two germline ends. CDR1 and CDR2 from the germline V gene are SGHVS and FQNEAQ. The CDR3 here is CASSLGGEINSPLHF. The DNA for the CDR3 is TGTGCCAGCAGCTTAGGCGGGGAGATCAATTCACCCCTCCACTTT. The full variable domain, in which reference TRBV7-8 and TRBJ1-6 provide the parts outside the CDR3, is GAGVSQSPRYKVAKRGQDVALRCDPISGHVSLFWYQQALGQGPEFLTYFQNEAQLDKSGLPSDRFFAERPEGSVSTLKIQRTQQEDSAVYLCASSLGGEINSPLHFGNGTRLTVT.

The chain joins TRBV10-3 to TRBJ2-1; D may be TRBD1 (5 bases). With 5 bases removed from V and 4 bases from J, the gap between germline ends came to 12 bases. The germline gives CDR1 ENHRY, CDR2 SYGVKD. The CDR3 extends over 14 amino acids. CDR3 DNA sequence: TGTGCCATCAGTACAGACAGTCTTTACAATGAGCAGTTCTTC. The encoded protein is CAISTDSLYNEQFF.

This chain joins TRBV14 and TRBJ1-1, with a possible D match to TRBD1 (6 bases). V lost 5 bases and J lost 1, with 14 bases in between. Per germline, CDR1 SGHDN and CDR2 FVKESK. The CDR3 loop spans 15 amino acids. The CDR3 spells CASSYRQEGNTEAFF. The CDR3 DNA follows: TGTGCCAGCAGCTATAGACAGGAAGGGAACACTGAAGCTTTCTTT.

V gene TRBV30 combines with J gene TRBJ1-2; TRBD1 matches at 8 bases. There are 12 residues in the CDR3. With V trimmed by 1 base and J by 6 bases, 1 base remained unmatched. CDR1 and CDR2 (germline): GTSNPN, SVGIG (reference sequence). CDR3 sequence (DNA): TGTGCCTGGAGTGCAGGGGGCAATGGCTACACCTTC. It encodes CAWSAGGNGYTF. The full variable domain, with the rest looked up from reference TRBV30 and TRBJ1-2, is SQTIHQWPATLVQPVGSPLSLECTVEGTSNPNLYWYRQAAGRGLQLLFYSVGIGQISSEVPQNLSASRPQDRQFILSSKKLLLSDSGFYLCAWSAGGNGYTFGSGTRLTVV.

The chain carries TRBV2 and TRBJ1-3; D not certain. V lost 4 bases and J lost 2, with 9 bases in between. This CDR3 is built from 14 residues. In germline, CDR1 is SNHLY, CDR2 FYNNEI. The CDR3 DNA reads TGTGCCAGCAGTGGAGGGATCGCTGGAAACACCATATATTTT. Its translation: CASSGGIAGNTIYF. The whole variable domain, remainder taken from reference TRBV2 and TRBJ1-3, is EPEVTQTPSHQVTQMGQEVILRCVPISNHLYFYWYRQILGQKVEFLVSFYNNEISEKSEIFDDQFSVERPDGSNFTLKIRSTKLEDSAMYFCASSGGIAGNTIYFGEGSWLTVV.

V and J are TRBV20-1 and TRBJ1-2, with D hard to call. Germline V gives CDR1 DFQATT, CDR2 SNEGSKA (reference sequence). This CDR3 region has 10 residues. Trimming removed 3 bases at V and 4 bases at J, with 3 bases between. CDR3: CSASGYGYTF. The CDR3 nucleotides are TGCAGTGCTAGCGGCTATGGCTACACCTTC.